This T cell receptor beta chain was captured in a study of OX40 agonist ivuxolimab in advanced cancers. On the study more broadly: Melanoma, hepatocellular carcinoma, head and neck or renal cell cancer occurred in dose-escalation patients.

Method: immunoSEQ multiplex PCR; TCRdb's copy keeps in-frame clones and lacks some. The table lists around 15,000 clones, about 77% of them singletons, with 25% to 35% in the top ten. This clone has a single count. Systemic immunosuppression or autoimmune disease history was grounds to exclude patients. CDR3 size: 17 residues. CDR1 is LNHDA, CDR2 SQIVND, per germline (reference sequence). V gave up 5 bases and J gave up 3 bases; unmatched junction bases: 8. The source of this sequence is an adult with an advanced solid tumor such as melanoma, head and neck, liver or kidney cancer. This specimen consisted of CD4+ or CD8+ T cells sorted from blood, obtained in a trial of the OX40 agonist ivuxolimab. The V and J genes are TRBV19 and TRBJ1-5, with TRBD1 identical over 12 bases. The CDR3 loop reads CASSRGQGARNNQPQHF. The CDR3 DNA is TGTGCCAGTAGTCGGGGACAGGGGGCGCGGAACAATCAGCCCCAGCATTTT.